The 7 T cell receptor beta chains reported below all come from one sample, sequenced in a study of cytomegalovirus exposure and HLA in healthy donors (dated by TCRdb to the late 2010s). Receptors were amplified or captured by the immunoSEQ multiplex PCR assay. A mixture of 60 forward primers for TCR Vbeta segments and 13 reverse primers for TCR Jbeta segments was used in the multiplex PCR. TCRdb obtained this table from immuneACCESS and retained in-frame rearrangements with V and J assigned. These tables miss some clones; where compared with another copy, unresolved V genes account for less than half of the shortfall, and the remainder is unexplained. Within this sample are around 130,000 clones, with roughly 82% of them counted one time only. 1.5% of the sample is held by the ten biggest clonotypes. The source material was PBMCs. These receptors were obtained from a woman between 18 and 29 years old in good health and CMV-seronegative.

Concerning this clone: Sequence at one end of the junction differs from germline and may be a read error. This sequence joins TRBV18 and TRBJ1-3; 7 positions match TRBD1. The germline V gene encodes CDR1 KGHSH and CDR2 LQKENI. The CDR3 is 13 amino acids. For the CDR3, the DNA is TGTGCCAGCTCACCTGAAGGACAGGCGCGTTTGACTTTT. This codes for CASSPEGQARLTF.

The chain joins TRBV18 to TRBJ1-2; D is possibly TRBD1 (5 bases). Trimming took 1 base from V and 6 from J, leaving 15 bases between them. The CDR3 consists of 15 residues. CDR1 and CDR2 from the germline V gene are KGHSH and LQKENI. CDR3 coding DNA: TGTGCCAGCTCACCACGGCAGGGTCCGACGGATGGCTACACCTTC. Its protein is CASSPRQGPTDGYTF.

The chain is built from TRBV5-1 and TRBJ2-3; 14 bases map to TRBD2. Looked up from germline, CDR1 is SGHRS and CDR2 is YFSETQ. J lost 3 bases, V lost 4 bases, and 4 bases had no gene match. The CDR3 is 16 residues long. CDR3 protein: CASSTGLAGETDTQYF. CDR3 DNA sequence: TGCGCCAGCAGCACGGGACTAGCGGGAGAAACAGATACGCAGTATTTT.

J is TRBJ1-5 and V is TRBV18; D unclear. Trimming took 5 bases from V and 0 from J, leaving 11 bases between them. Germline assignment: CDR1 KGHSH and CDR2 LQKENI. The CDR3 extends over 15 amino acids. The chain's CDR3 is CASSGGPDSNQPQHF. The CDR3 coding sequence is TGTGCCAGCTCAGGAGGTCCGGATAGCAATCAGCCCCAGCATTTT.

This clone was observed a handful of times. This CDR3 is CASSIKRGTEAFF. CDR3 nucleotides: TGTGCCAGTAGTATCAAGCGCGGCACTGAAGCTTTCTTT. The genes are TRBV19 and TRBJ1-1; the D is unclear. This CDR3 comprises 13 residues. Between the trimmed V and J ends, which lost 3 bases and 4 bases, there was a span of 9 bases. CDR1 is LNHDA and CDR2 is SQIVND in the germline V gene (reference sequence).

CDR3 sequence reads: CASSLGDSGNQETQYF. The CDR3 DNA reads TGTGCCAGCAGCTTAGGAGATAGCGGTAACCAAGAGACCCAGTACTTC. This chain connects TRBV11-2 to TRBJ2-5, with D perhaps matching TRBD2 (6 bases). Trimming shortened V by 1 base and J by 0 bases, and 12 bases separated the two germline ends. The CDR3 loop spans 16 amino acids. Germline CDR1 reads SGHAT; CDR2 reads FQNNGV.

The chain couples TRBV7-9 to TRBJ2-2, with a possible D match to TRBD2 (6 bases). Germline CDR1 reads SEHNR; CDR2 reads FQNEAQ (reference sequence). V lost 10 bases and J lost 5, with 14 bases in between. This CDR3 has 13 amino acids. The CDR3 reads CATPGRETGELFF. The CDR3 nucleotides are TGTGCCACCCCTGGGCGGGAAACCGGGGAGCTGTTTTTT.